Listed here are 27 T cell receptor beta chains from one sample, sequenced in a study of OX40 agonist ivuxolimab in advanced cancers. Only in-frame clones appear in the TCRdb table, and some are missing; sequencing was by immunoSEQ multiplex PCR. The sample consists of approximately 77,000 clones, 90% of them appearing once. Sequences were derived from CD4+ or CD8+ T cells sorted from blood, sampled in a trial of the OX40 agonist ivuxolimab. These receptors all come from an adult with an advanced solid tumor such as melanoma, head and neck, liver or kidney cancer.

The gene calls are TRBV28 and TRBJ2-2; 10 bases line up with TRBD2. Looked up from germline, CDR1 is MDHEN and CDR2 is SYDVKM. The CDR3 is made up of 15 amino acids. After removal of 2 bases from V and 7 bases from J, the junction contained 4 bases not matched to a gene. The CDR3 reads CASSLTSGMVGELFF. The DNA for the CDR3 is TGTGCCAGCAGTTTAACTAGCGGGATGGTCGGGGAGCTGTTTTTT.

This clone occurred once. The chain is built from TRBV18 and TRBJ2-7; 8 bases are a match to TRBD1. CDR1 is KGHSH, CDR2 LQKENI, per germline. The CDR3 consists of 16 residues. The junction had 15 bases not matched to a gene; V was cut back by 6 bases and J by 5 bases. For the CDR3, the DNA is TGTGCCAGCTCCCACTCCGGGCAGGGGGCTGAGAACGAGCAGTACTTC. Translating it yields CASSHSGQGAENEQYF.

The rearrangement joins TRBV5-4 to TRBJ2-5; 14 bases line up with TRBD2. V dropped 4 bases and J dropped 5; count of bases not matched to a gene: 13. Looked up from germline, CDR1 is SGHNT and CDR2 is YYREEE (reference sequence). This CDR3 has 18 residues. The CDR3 sequence: CASSQDGTSGGPPETQYF. The CDR3 coding sequence is TGTGCCAGCAGCCAAGATGGGACTAGCGGGGGCCCCCCTGAGACCCAGTACTTC.

The rearrangement joins TRBV7-8 to TRBJ1-4; D gene ambiguous. Germline V gene sequence: CDR1 SGHVS, CDR2 FQNEAQ. The CDR3 extends over 13 amino acids. The ends were cut back, 0 bases at V and 7 bases at J, with 6 bases in the middle. Written as DNA, the CDR3 is TGTGCCAGCAGCTTAGCGGCAACTGAAAAACTGTTTTTT. Translation gives CASSLAATEKLFF.

This clone occurred once. This sequence joins TRBV28 and TRBJ2-7; TRBD1 matches 9 bases. The V segment lost 4 bases and the J segment 6 bases; nucleotides outside the gene matches: 13. Germline assignment: CDR1 MDHEN and CDR2 SYDVKM. The CDR3 sequence is 16 residues long. CDR3 sequence reads: CASSSGATGGGLEQYF. The DNA for the CDR3 is TGTGCCAGCAGTTCTGGAGCGACAGGGGGGGGGCTCGAGCAGTACTTC.

CDR3 protein: CASIYDPPNTEAFF. The DNA of the CDR3 is TGTGCCAGCATTTACGACCCACCAAACACTGAAGCTTTCTTT. The rearrangement uses TRBV6-4 and TRBJ1-1; D is unclear. Trimming stripped 7 bases from V and 2 bases from J, with 14 bases between. Germline V gene sequence: CDR1 MRHNA, CDR2 SNTAGT. This CDR3 comprises 14 residues.

The chain carries TRBV11-3 and TRBJ1-1, with D uncertain. The germline V gene encodes CDR1 SGHNT and CDR2 YENEEA. V was shortened by 2 bases and J by 4 bases, with 11 bases between the two germline ends. The CDR3 spans 14 residues. CDR3 protein: CASSLLPGSTEAFF. DNA of the CDR3: TGTGCCAGCAGCTTACTACCGGGGAGCACTGAAGCTTTCTTT.

V is TRBV10-2 and J is TRBJ2-6; a weak D match, TRBD2 (6 bases). The V end lost 3 bases, the J end lost 4 bases, and 10 bases lay between the germline ends. Per the germline V gene, CDR1 is WSHSY and CDR2 is SAAADI. CDR3 length: 15 residues. The CDR3 DNA follows: TGCGCCAGCAGTGACCCTAGCGTCGGGGCCAACGTCCTGACTTTC. Its protein product is CASSDPSVGANVLTF.

The chain is built from TRBV19 and TRBJ2-2, with 8 nucleotides matching TRBD2. The CDR3 totals 16 residues. The germline V gene encodes CDR1 LNHDA and CDR2 SQIVND (reference sequence). Germline trimming cut 5 bases from V and 8 bases from J; bases unmatched to any gene: 13. CDR3: CASSPRGSGKGGELFF. CDR3 DNA sequence: TGTGCCAGTAGTCCGCGAGGTAGCGGGAAGGGGGGGGAGCTGTTTTTT. Full variable domain (remainder filled in from reference TRBV19 and TRBJ2-2): DGGITQSPKYLFRKEGQNVTLSCEQNLNHDAMYWYRQDPGQGLRLIYYSQIVNDFQKGDIAEGYSVSREKKESFPLTVTSAQKNPTAFYLCASSPRGSGKGGELFFGEGSRLTVL.

This rearrangement joins TRBV11-2 to TRBJ2-3; 8 nucleotides line up with TRBD2. The germline gives CDR1 SGHAT, CDR2 FQNNGV. Germline trimming cut 5 bases from V and 11 bases from J; bases unmatched to any gene: 15. There are 15 residues in the CDR3. CDR3 sequence (DNA): TGTGCCAGCAGCAAAGGGGGTGGACTAGCCCTCCAGCAGTATTTT. Amino acids: CASSKGGGLALQQYF.

The rearrangement joins TRBV19 to TRBJ1-5; D remains unclear. Germline V gene lookup returns CDR1 LNHDA and CDR2 SQIVND (reference sequence). The CDR3 length is 13 residues. Trimming removed 0 bases at V and 5 bases at J, with 5 bases between. The CDR3 reads CASSIDRDQPQHF. The DNA for the CDR3 is TGTGCCAGTAGTATAGATCGGGATCAGCCCCAGCATTTT. Complete variable domain (other parts from reference TRBV19 and TRBJ1-5): DGGITQSPKYLFRKEGQNVTLSCEQNLNHDAMYWYRQDPGQGLRLIYYSQIVNDFQKGDIAEGYSVSREKKESFPLTVTSAQKNPTAFYLCASSIDRDQPQHFGDGTRLSIL.

This clone was found once. V and J are TRBV27 and TRBJ2-2; 8 bases are a match to TRBD1. V dropped 6 bases and J dropped 5; count of bases not matched to a gene: 5. This CDR3 spans 14 amino acids. Germline CDR1 and CDR2: MNHEY and SMNVEV (reference sequence). The CDR3 sequence is CASRPGQETGELFF. CDR3 DNA: TGTGCCAGCAGGCCGGGACAGGAGACCGGGGAGCTGTTTTTT.

The V and J genes are TRBV28 and TRBJ2-2, with 7 bases identical to TRBD1. Germline V gene sequence: CDR1 MDHEN, CDR2 SYDVKM. This CDR3 is built from 13 residues. After removal of 5 bases from V and 6 bases from J, the junction contained 3 bases not matched to a gene. In DNA form, the CDR3 reads TGTGCCAGCAGTGGTACAGGGGCCGGGGAGCTGTTTTTT. Amino acid sequence: CASSGTGAGELFF.

This clone was observed once. The chain links TRBV6-1 to TRBJ1-5; D ambiguous. V lost 10 bases, J lost 3 bases, and 10 bases lay in between. The CDR3 contains 12 residues. Germline-derived CDR1 and CDR2 are MNHNS and SASEGT. The CDR3: CATGKPNQPQHF. CDR3 coding DNA: TGTGCCACGGGGAAACCCAATCAGCCCCAGCATTTT.

The rearrangement uses TRBV12-5 and TRBJ2-4, with D possibly matching TRBD2 (6 bases). The CDR3 sequence is 13 residues long. V lost 1 base and J lost 8, with 9 bases in between. CDR1 and CDR2 from the germline V gene are LGHNT and FRNRAP. The CDR3 here is CASGLEEGHIQYF. As DNA, the CDR3 is TGTGCTAGTGGTTTGGAGGAGGGCCACATTCAGTACTTC.

This clone was seen once. CDR3 nucleotides: TGTGCCAGCAGCTTAGAAGGGAAAGCTTTCTTT. This codes for CASSLEGKAFF. The gene calls are TRBV7-9 and TRBJ1-1; no firm D call. The CDR3 extends over 11 amino acids. Germline loops: CDR1 SEHNR, CDR2 FQNEAQ (reference sequence). The V end was cut by 1 base, the J end by 9 bases, with 6 bases between.

This sequence joins TRBV5-5 and TRBJ1-1; no clear D. The germline V gene encodes CDR1 SGHKS and CDR2 YYEKEE (reference sequence). The CDR3 spans 14 residues. V lost 4 bases and J lost 4, with 14 bases in between. In nucleotides, the CDR3 is TGTGCCAGCAGCCTGGGATACTGGGGCACTGAAGCTTTCTTT. This encodes CASSLGYWGTEAFF.

The chain joins TRBV5-8 to TRBJ1-4; a weak D match, TRBD1 (6 bases). The CDR3 covers 14 residues. V lost 4 bases to trimming and J lost 6 bases, with 13 bases between them. Germline loops: CDR1 SGHTS, CDR2 YDEGEE. This CDR3 reads CASSLGGFYEKLFF. CDR3 in DNA: TGTGCCAGCAGCCTAGGGGGATTTTATGAAAAACTGTTTTTT.

The chain employs TRBV25-1 and TRBJ2-7; possible D gene TRBD2, 6 bases. The V gene's germline CDR1 is MGHDK and CDR2 SYGVNS. There are 12 residues in the CDR3. Trimming removed 6 bases at V and 9 bases at J, with 15 bases between. The CDR3 loop reads CASRGGRQGQYF. The CDR3 DNA is TGTGCCAGCAGGGGGGGAAGGCAGGGGCAGTACTTC.

The chain links TRBV11-2 to TRBJ2-4; D remains ambiguous. Trimming took off 5 bases at V and 2 bases at J, with 13 bases between the two ends. Germline assignment: CDR1 SGHAT and CDR2 FQNNGV. The CDR3 loop spans 15 amino acids. The CDR3 bases are TGTGCCAGCAGCCTAGGAAGCCGCCCCAAAAACATTCAGTACTTC. This encodes CASSLGSRPKNIQYF.

The V gene is TRBV18, the J gene TRBJ2-1; no clear D gene. CDR3 length: 12 amino acids. Germline V gene sequence: CDR1 KGHSH, CDR2 LQKENI. Trimming stripped 4 bases from V and 8 bases from J, with 9 bases between. CDR3 DNA sequence: TGTGCCAGCTCACTTTTAGGCGATGAGCAGTTCTTC. Protein sequence: CASSLLGDEQFF. Full variable domain (remainder filled in from reference TRBV18 and TRBJ2-1): NAGVMQNPRHLVRRRGQEARLRCSPMKGHSHVYWYRQLPEEGLKFMVYLQKENIIDESGMPKERFSAEFPKEGPSILRIQQVVRGDSAAYFCASSLLGDEQFFGPGTRLTVL.

CDR3 region: CASSRRDTQYF. The CDR3, as DNA: TGTGCCAGCAGCCGACGAGATACGCAGTATTTT. The chain couples TRBV6-6 to TRBJ2-3; D is undetermined. The CDR3 consists of 11 residues. From germline, CDR1 is MNHNY and CDR2 SVGAGI (reference sequence). Between the trimmed V and J ends, which lost 6 bases and 5 bases, there was a span of 6 bases.

The genes are TRBV11-3 and TRBJ2-1, with TRBD2 identical over 8 bases. The CDR3 sequence is 16 residues long. V trimming: 6 bases; J trimming: 9 bases; junction bases outside the gene matches: 16. From germline, CDR1 is SGHNT and CDR2 YENEEA. CDR3 amino acids: CASSSRTSRVRGEQFF. The CDR3 nucleotides are TGTGCCAGCAGTTCCCGGACTAGCAGGGTAAGAGGTGAGCAGTTCTTC.

The CDR3 sequence is CASLGGNQPQHF. For the CDR3, the DNA is TGTGCCAGCTTGGGGGGGAATCAGCCCCAGCATTTT. J is TRBJ1-5 and V is TRBV28; tentatively, D is TRBD1 (5 bases). The V gene's germline CDR1 is MDHEN and CDR2 SYDVKM. The ends were cut back, 8 bases at V and 4 bases at J, with 9 bases in the middle. The CDR3 has 12 residues.

This chain links TRBV2 with TRBJ1-6; 8 nucleotides align to TRBD1. CDR1 and CDR2 (germline): SNHLY, FYNNEI. J gave up 11 bases and V 6 bases, and 9 bases lay outside the gene matches. The CDR3 has 14 residues. The CDR3 coding sequence is TGTGCCAGCAGGAAGGACAGGGCTTGGGCACCCCTCCACTTT. Translation gives CASRKDRAWAPLHF.

This clone has only one observation. The chain's CDR3 is CASISPGGTEAFF. The CDR3 DNA reads as TGTGCCAGCATCTCCCCAGGGGGAACTGAAGCTTTCTTT. The chain joins TRBV11-1 to TRBJ1-1; TRBD1 matches 7 bases. The V gene end was trimmed by 7 bases and the J gene end by 5 bases; junction bases not matched to a gene: 7. CDR3 length: 13 amino acids. The germline V gene has CDR1 SGHAT and CDR2 FQDESV (reference sequence).

This chain uses TRBV6-6 with TRBJ2-3; D unclear. The CDR3 spans 14 residues. Germline V gene sequence: CDR1 MNHNY, CDR2 SVGAGI (reference sequence). Trimming cost V 10 bases and J 5 bases, with 19 bases left between them. This CDR3 is CATCNKGSRDTQYF. CDR3 sequence (DNA): TGTGCCACATGTAATAAGGGTTCTCGAGATACGCAGTATTTT.